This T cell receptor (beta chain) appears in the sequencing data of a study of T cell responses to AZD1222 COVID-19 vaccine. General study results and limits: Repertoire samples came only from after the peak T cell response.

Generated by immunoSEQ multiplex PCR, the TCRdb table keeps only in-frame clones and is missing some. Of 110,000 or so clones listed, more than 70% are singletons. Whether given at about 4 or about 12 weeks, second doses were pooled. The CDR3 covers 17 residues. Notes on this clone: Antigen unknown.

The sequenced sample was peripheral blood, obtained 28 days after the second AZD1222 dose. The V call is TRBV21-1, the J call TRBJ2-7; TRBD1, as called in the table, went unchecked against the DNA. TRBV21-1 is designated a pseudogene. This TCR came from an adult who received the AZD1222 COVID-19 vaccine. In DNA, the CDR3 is TGTGCCAGCAGCACCTTCTCTAGCCGGGACAGCTCTTCCGAGCAGTACTTC. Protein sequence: CASSTFSSRDSSSEQYF.